This TCR beta chain came from a study of Ad26.COV2.S vaccination and SARS-CoV-2 variants. As for this clone: Its antigen is unknown.

TCRdb's copy holds only in-frame clones and misses some; the assay was immunoSEQ multiplex PCR. Among under 550,000 clones listed, 80% to 95% were seen once. Findings and limits, study-wide: Overall T cell responses may have been underestimated by the analyses of TCR breadth and depth.

The CDR3 is 11 residues long. Germline V gives CDR1 SGHTS, CDR2 YDEGEE. Trimming left V 2 bases short and J 8 bases short, with 7 bases between. Treatment defined: some 20 received Ad26.COV2.S at low or high dose, single or two shots; five or six received placebo; per-sample allocation not given. On day 63 after the first injection, vaccine and placebo recipients gave samples. The J gene is TRBJ1-2, the V gene TRBV5-8; the D is unclear. The sample was peripheral blood, taken in a trial of Ad26.COV2.S vaccine versus placebo. The receptor was derived from a person aged 18 to 65 who received the Ad26.COV2.S COVID-19 vaccine or a placebo. The CDR3 protein is CASSFWAGYTF. CDR3 bases: TGTGCCAGCAGCTTTTGGGCGGGCTACACCTTC.